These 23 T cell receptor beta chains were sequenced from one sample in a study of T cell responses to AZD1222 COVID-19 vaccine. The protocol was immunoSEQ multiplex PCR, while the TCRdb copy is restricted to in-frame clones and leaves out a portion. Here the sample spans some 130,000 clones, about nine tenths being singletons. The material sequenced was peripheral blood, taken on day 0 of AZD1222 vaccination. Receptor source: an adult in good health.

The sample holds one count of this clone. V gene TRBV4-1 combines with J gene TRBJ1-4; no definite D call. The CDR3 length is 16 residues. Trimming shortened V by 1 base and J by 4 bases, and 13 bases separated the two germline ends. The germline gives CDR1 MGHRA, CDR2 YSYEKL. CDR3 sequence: CASSQVYSLNNEKLFF. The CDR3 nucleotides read TGCGCCAGCAGCCAAGTGTACAGCCTAAATAATGAAAAACTGTTTTTT.

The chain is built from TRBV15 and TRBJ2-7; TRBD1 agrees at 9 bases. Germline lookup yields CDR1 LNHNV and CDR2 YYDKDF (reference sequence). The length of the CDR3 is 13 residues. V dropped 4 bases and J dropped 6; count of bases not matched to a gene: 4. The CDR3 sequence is CATSTRDRAEQYF. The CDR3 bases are TGTGCCACCAGCACCCGGGACAGGGCCGAGCAGTACTTC.

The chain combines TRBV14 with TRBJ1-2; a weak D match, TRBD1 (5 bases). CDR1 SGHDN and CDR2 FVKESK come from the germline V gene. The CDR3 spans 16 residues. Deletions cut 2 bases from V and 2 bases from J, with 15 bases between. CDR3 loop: CASSQYLAGINYGYTF. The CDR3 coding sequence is TGTGCCAGCAGCCAATATCTAGCAGGGATAAACTATGGCTACACCTTC.

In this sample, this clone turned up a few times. CDR3 DNA: TGTGCCAGTAGTATGGCGGGTGGCAATCAGCCCCAGCATTTT. It is translated as CASSMAGGNQPQHF. This chain links TRBV19 with TRBJ1-5, with D unclear. The germline gives CDR1 LNHDA, CDR2 SQIVND (reference sequence). Trimming pared 3 bases from V and 2 bases from J, leaving 8 bases between. This CDR3 spans 14 amino acids. Variable domain in full (rest from reference TRBV19 and TRBJ1-5): DGGITQSPKYLFRKEGQNVTLSCEQNLNHDAMYWYRQDPGQGLRLIYYSQIVNDFQKGDIAEGYSVSREKKESFPLTVTSAQKNPTAFYLCASSMAGGNQPQHFGDGTRLSIL.

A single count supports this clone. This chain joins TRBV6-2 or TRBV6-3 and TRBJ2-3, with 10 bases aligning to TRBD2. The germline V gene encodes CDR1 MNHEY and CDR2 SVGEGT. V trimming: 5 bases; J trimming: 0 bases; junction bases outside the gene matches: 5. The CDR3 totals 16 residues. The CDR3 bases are TGTGCCAGCAGTAGAAATAGCGGGGGGAGCACAGATACGCAGTATTTT. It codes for CASSRNSGGSTDTQYF.

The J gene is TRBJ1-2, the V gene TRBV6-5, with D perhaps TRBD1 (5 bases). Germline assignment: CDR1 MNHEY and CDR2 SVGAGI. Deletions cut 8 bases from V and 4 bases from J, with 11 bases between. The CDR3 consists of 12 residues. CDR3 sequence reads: CASGERGYGYTF. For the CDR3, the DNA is TGTGCCAGCGGAGAGAGGGGCTATGGCTACACCTTC.

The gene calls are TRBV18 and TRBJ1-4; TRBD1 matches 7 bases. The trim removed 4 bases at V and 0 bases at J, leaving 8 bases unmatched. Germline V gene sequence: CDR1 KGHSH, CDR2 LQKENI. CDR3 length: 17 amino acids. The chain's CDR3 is CASSRDSTIATNEKLFF. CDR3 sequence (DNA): TGTGCCAGCTCACGGGACAGCACCATTGCAACTAATGAAAAACTGTTTTTT.

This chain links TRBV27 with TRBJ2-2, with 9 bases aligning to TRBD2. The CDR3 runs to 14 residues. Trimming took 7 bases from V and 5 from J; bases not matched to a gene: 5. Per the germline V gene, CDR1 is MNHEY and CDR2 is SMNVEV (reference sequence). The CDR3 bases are TGTGCCAGCAAGGGTCTAGCGGGAACCGGGGAGCTGTTTTTT. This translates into CASKGLAGTGELFF.

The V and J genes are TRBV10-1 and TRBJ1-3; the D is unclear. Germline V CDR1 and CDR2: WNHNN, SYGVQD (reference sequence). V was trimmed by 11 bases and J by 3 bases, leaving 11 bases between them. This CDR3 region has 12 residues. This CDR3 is CAASEDGNTIYF. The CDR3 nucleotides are TGCGCCGCCTCAGAGGATGGAAACACCATATATTTT.

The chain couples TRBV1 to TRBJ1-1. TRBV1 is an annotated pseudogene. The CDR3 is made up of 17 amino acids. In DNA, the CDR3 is TGCACCAGCAGCCAAGATCGACGGGGACCCCGGAACACTGAAGCTTTCTTT. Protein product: CTSSQDRRGPRNTEAFF.

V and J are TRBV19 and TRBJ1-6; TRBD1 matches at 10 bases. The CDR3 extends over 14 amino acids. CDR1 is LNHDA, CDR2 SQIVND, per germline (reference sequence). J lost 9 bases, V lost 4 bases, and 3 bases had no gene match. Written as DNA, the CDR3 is TGTGCCAGTAGTAACGGACAGGGGGGTTCACCCCTCCACTTT. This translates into CASSNGQGGSPLHF.

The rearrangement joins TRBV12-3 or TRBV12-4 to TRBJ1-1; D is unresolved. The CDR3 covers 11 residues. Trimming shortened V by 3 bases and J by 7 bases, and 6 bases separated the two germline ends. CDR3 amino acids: CASSFSIEAFF. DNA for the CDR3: TGTGCCAGCAGTTTCAGCATTGAAGCTTTCTTT.

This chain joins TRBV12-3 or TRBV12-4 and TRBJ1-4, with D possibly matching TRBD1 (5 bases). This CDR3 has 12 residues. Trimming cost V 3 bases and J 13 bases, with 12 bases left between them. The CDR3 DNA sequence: TGTGCCAGCAGTTTGGGGGATGGGGGACTGTTTTTT. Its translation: CASSLGDGGLFF.

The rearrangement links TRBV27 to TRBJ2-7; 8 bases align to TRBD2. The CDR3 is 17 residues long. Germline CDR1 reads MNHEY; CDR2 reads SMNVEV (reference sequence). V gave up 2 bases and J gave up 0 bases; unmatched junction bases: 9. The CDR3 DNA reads TGTGCCAGCAGTTTAGAGGGCGGGGGGACCGCCTCCTACGAGCAGTACTTC. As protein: CASSLEGGGTASYEQYF.

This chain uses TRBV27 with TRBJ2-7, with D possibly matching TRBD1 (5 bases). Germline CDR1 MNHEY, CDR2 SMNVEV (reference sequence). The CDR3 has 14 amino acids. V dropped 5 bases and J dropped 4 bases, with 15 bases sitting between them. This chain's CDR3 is CASSITGHLYEQYF. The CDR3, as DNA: TGTGCCAGCAGTATTACTGGACATCTTTACGAGCAGTACTTC.

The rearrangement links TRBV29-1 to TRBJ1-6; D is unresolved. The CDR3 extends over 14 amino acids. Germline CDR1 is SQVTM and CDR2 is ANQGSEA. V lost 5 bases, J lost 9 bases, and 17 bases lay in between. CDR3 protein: CSVRARPPGSPLHF. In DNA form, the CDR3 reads TGCAGCGTTAGAGCGCGGCCCCCGGGTTCACCCCTCCACTTT.

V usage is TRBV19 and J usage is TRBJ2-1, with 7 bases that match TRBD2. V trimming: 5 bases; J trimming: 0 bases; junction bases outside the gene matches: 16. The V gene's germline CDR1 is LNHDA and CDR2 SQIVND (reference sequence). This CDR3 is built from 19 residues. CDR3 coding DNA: TGTGCCAGTAGTGCCCCCCGGGAGGAGGGACCTTTCTCCTACAATGAGCAGTTCTTC. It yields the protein CASSAPREEGPFSYNEQFF.

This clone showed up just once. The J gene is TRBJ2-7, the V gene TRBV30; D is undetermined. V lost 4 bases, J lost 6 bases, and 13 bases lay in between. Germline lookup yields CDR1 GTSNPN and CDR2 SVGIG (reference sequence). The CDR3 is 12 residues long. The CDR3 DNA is TGTGCCTGGAACAGACTGCGTACCGAGCAGTACTTC. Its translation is CAWNRLRTEQYF.

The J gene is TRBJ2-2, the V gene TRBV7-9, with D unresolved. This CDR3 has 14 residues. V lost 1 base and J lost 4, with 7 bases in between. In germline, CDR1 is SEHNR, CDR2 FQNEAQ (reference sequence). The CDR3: CASSLGTATGELFF. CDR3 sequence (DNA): TGTGCCAGCAGCTTAGGAACTGCCACCGGGGAGCTGTTTTTT.

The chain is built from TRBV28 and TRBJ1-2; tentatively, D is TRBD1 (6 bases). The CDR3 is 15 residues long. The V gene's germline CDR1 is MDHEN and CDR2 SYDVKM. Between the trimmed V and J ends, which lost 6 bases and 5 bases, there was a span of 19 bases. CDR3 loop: CASSYPKGGGYGYTF. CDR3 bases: TGTGCCAGCAGCTACCCGAAGGGGGGAGGGTATGGCTACACCTTC.

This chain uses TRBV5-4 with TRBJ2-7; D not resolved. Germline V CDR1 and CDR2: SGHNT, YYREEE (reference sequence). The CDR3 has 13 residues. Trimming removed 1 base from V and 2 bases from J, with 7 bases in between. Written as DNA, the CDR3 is TGTGCCAGCAGCTTGAGCCAGACCTACGAGCAGTACTTC. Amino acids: CASSLSQTYEQYF.

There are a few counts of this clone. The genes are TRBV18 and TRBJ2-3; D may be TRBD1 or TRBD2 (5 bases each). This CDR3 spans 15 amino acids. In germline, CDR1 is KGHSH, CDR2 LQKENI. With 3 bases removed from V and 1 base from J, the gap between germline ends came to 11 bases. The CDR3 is CASSPEGRGTDTQYF. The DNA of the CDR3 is TGTGCCAGCTCACCCGAGGGGCGGGGCACAGATACGCAGTATTTT.

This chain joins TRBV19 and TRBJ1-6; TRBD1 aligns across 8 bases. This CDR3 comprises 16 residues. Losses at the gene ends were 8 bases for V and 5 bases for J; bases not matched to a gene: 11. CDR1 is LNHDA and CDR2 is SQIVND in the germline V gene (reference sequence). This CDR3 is CASSGNQGANNSPLHF. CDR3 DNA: TGTGCCAGTTCGGGGAACCAGGGGGCTAATAATTCACCCCTCCACTTT.